Listed below are T cell receptor beta chains from one sample, sequenced in a study of shared clonotypes between healthy human individuals. Generated by immunoSEQ multiplex PCR, the TCRdb table keeps only in-frame clones and is missing some. The profile shows some 490,000 clones, around 73% of them singletons. The specimen sequenced was PBMCs. All receptors come from a woman aged 40 to 55 in good health. Some clones in this sample may be carry-over from other donors' samples. CDR3s leave out the opening cysteine and the closing phenylalanine or tryptophan. The order of the fields is J gene, V gene, CDR3 protein.

J gene: TRBJ1-1
V gene: TRBV30
CDR3 protein: AWSPRGGAYTEAF

J gene: TRBJ2-7
V gene: TRBV5-1
CDR3 protein: ASSFAGGPVEQY

J gene: TRBJ2-1
V gene: TRBV7-3
CDR3 protein: ASSLSDGWRRSSYNEQF

J gene: TRBJ2-7
V gene: TRBV5-1
CDR3 protein: ASSITPGGATYEQY

J gene: TRBJ1-4
V gene: TRBV6-5
CDR3 protein: ASSYYGDNEKLF

J gene: TRBJ1-1
V gene: TRBV7-9
CDR3 protein: ASSSQGGYAF

J gene: NA
V gene: TRBV6-1
CDR3 protein: ASETSGRIHEQY

J gene: TRBJ2-1
V gene: TRBV7-7
CDR3 protein: ASSLERYNEQF

J gene: TRBJ2-7
V gene: TRBV4-2
CDR3 protein: ASSLRVRTPYEQY

J gene: TRBJ1-6
V gene: TRBV11-2
CDR3 protein: ASSLDRLGLTPLH

J gene: TRBJ2-3
V gene: TRBV30
CDR3 protein: AWKGLAASTDTQY

J gene: TRBJ2-3
V gene: TRBV6-5
CDR3 protein: ASSYRHGADTQY

J gene: TRBJ2-2
V gene: TRBV9
CDR3 protein: ASSVGVSGSFTGELF

J gene: TRBJ2-5
V gene: TRBV9
CDR3 protein: ASSVASSGRGGPETQY

J gene: TRBJ1-5
V gene: TRBV7-2
CDR3 protein: ASSLRDSQPQH

J gene: TRBJ1-2
V gene: TRBV6-4
CDR3 protein: ASSAEDRAVGGYT

J gene: TRBJ2-7
V gene: TRBV9
CDR3 protein: ASSPRRGYYEQY

J gene: TRBJ1-5
V gene: TRBV28
CDR3 protein: ASSWDRLSNQPQH

J gene: TRBJ2-7
V gene: TRBV30
CDR3 protein: AWSSRVAGVQY

J gene: TRBJ2-7
V gene: TRBV28
CDR3 protein: ASSTARQGLYEQY

J gene: TRBJ2-5
V gene: TRBV6-1
CDR3 protein: ASGLLGETQY

J gene: TRBJ2-5
V gene: TRBV9
CDR3 protein: ASSVAGVVRNQETQY

J gene: TRBJ1-5
V gene: TRBV4-1
CDR3 protein: ASSHGPDQPQH

J gene: TRBJ2-1
V gene: TRBV30
CDR3 protein: AWSGEPGPAGLHAYYNEQF

J gene: TRBJ1-1
V gene: TRBV7-9
CDR3 protein: ASSLTRGTEAF

J gene: TRBJ2-6
V gene: TRBV7-9
CDR3 protein: ASSPAGLAALSGANVLT

J gene: TRBJ1-6
V gene: TRBV5-4
CDR3 protein: ASSFDRNNSPLH

J gene: TRBJ2-7
V gene: TRBV27
CDR3 protein: ASIGGGYEQY

J gene: TRBJ2-7
V gene: TRBV21-1
CDR3 protein: ASSKGDRSLPEEY